This TCR beta chain originates from a study of CD8 T cells in ankylosing spondylitis (dated 2017 in TCRdb). Regarding the complete study: The study set out to find disease-linked TCR variants by profiling T cell receptor beta repertoires in ankylosing spondylitis patients and healthy donors. In total, the full study cohort was made up of 85 to 140 healthy donors and 25 ankylosing spondylitis patients. Peripheral blood was sampled, and synovial fluid was also collected from ankylosing spondylitis patients. Beyond this particular receptor, the publication reports: Some TCR beta motif variants had previously been reported in synovial fluid and blood of reactive arthritis patients, which suggested common disease-initiation mechanisms. The disease-linked clones showed a CD8+ phenotype and occurred at relatively low frequencies in peripheral blood. According to the report, matched synovial fluid samples from ankylosing spondylitis patients were significantly enriched for the disease-linked clones. Blood from ankylosing spondylitis patients appeared to be characterized by a TCR beta motif composed of about eight highly homologous amino acid variants.

As encoded in the germline V gene, CDR1 is MGHDK while CDR2 is SYGVNS. Its CDR3 holds 19 amino acids, cysteine through phenylalanine. Solely the CDR3 DNA is kept, with 57 bases framed from the first base. V lost 5 bases and J lost 4 bases, and the count of bases not matched to a germline gene is 13. Sequenced using an Illumina HiSeq 2500. Quantitative 5'-RACE with molecular barcodes was the method used to prepare the TCR beta libraries. The source study handled its data this way. A new computational method, built on a probabilistic model of VDJ rearrangement, was used to identify disease-linked TCR variants. TCRdb reanalyzed the raw reads on its own, using fastp at Q25 for trimming and MiXCR for clone calling, and kept in-frame beta chains. Records with the same CDR3 protein are collapsed into one entry carrying the most frequent genes and DNA. The V and J calls reflect TCRdb's pipeline rather than the authors' work. The sample table records fewer than 550,000 distinct CDR3 sequences; 5.3% of these occur just once. Roughly 3.2% of the sample rests with the top ten.

In this sample, this clonotype turned up many times. It has no known antigen specificity. No base quality values were provided; no much bigger clone lies one nucleotide off. The sequence joins TRBV25-1 to TRBJ2-1, and TRBD2 matches 14 of the central bases. The sequence came from a male donor with ankylosing spondylitis. What was sequenced was blood, either unsorted or a sorted T cell fraction (not recorded which). CDR3 region: CASSRRAGTSGSRYNEQFF. The nucleotide sequence is TGTGCCAGCAGTCGAAGAGCAGGGACTAGCGGGAGTAGGTACAATGAGCAGTTCTTC.